Listed here are 30 T cell receptor beta chains from one sample, sequenced in a study of post-analysis software for immune sequencing data. Study-wide findings and caveats: Controls had lower frequencies than patients of a handful of TRBV segments, which included TRBV5-6, TRBV5-1 and TRBV20-1.

These receptors lack a known antigen. Included in the TCR beta cDNA libraries were unique molecular identifiers. TCRdb analysed the PCR reads with MiXCR anew, one entry per CDR3 protein. The sample carries 400,000 to 500,000 distinct CDR3 sequences, roughly 38% recorded once. Sample: blood. The receptors originated from a girl aged 2 to 9 with multiple sclerosis.

The genes are TRBV4-2 and TRBJ2-1; 7 nucleotides match TRBD1. Unmatched junction bases numbered 7, after V lost 5 bases and J lost 9 bases. This CDR3 is built from 13 residues. Germline V CDR1 and CDR2: LGHNA, YNFKEQ. In DNA, the CDR3 is TGTGCCAGCAGCTTAGGGACAGTTGTTGAGCAGTTCTTC. It is translated as CASSLGTVVEQFF.

This clonotype was observed a handful of times. The rearrangement joins TRBV4-2 to TRBJ2-5; perhaps D is TRBD1 or TRBD2 (5 bases each). The end of the DNA fits TRBJ2-7 better, so the J call may be wrong. The CDR3 runs to 15 residues. Germline CDR1 LGHNA, CDR2 YNFKEQ. The DNA for the CDR3 is TGTGCCAGCAGCCAAGAGATCGGGGCACGGGTCGAGCAGTACTTC. Protein product: CASSQEIGARVEQYF.

This clonotype has a single count. The genes are TRBV10-2 and TRBJ1-4; no clear D gene. The CDR3 runs to 16 residues. The ends were cut back, 3 bases at V and 0 bases at J, with 11 bases in the middle. The V gene's germline CDR1 is WSHSY and CDR2 SAAADI. In DNA form, the CDR3 reads TGCGCCAGCAGTGACGGCGGTTATGCAACTAATGAAAAACTGTTTTTT. Translating gives CASSDGGYATNEKLFF.

The chain couples TRBV4-3 to TRBJ2-7; D may be TRBD1 (5 bases). Germline-derived CDR1 and CDR2 are LGHNA and YSLEER. V was trimmed by 0 bases and J by 7 bases, leaving 19 bases between them. The CDR3 consists of 16 residues. The CDR3 DNA reads TGCGCCAGCAGCCAAGATCAGGTAGGGGCCTACAATGAGCAGTACTTC. Translated, it gives CASSQDQVGAYNEQYF.

This clonotype was recorded a few times. The CDR3, as DNA: TGTGCCACCCAGGGGGGGAGCTCCTACGAGCAGTACTTC. Translation: CATQGGSSYEQYF. V and J are TRBV24-1 and TRBJ2-7, with D possibly being TRBD1 or TRBD2 (7 bases each). This CDR3 is built from 13 residues. Germline values: CDR1 KGHDR, CDR2 SFDVKD. Trimming took off 9 bases at V and 0 bases at J, with 11 bases between the two ends.

V and J are TRBV4-1 and TRBJ1-2, with 9 bases lining up with TRBD1. The CDR3 sequence is 16 residues long. CDR1 MGHRA and CDR2 YSYEKL come from the germline V gene. The J segment lost 4 bases and the V segment lost 1 base, leaving 7 bases of the junction unmatched. This chain's CDR3 is CASSQAPTGGFYGYTF. Here the CDR3 DNA reads TGCGCCAGCAGCCAAGCCCCCACAGGGGGCTTCTATGGCTACACCTTC.

The chain carries TRBV3-1 and TRBJ1-2; the D gene is possibly TRBD1 (5 bases). The CDR3 is 15 amino acids. V shed 4 bases and J shed 8 bases, with 20 bases lying between them. Germline values: CDR1 LGHDT, CDR2 YNNKEL (reference sequence). The CDR3 DNA reads as TGTGCCAGCAGCCGTCCGGGACCCCGGTTAAGGGGCTACACCTTC. It translates to CASSRPGPRLRGYTF. Using reference TRBV3-1 and TRBJ1-2 for the parts outside the CDR3, the full variable domain is DTAVSQTPKYLVTQMGNDKSIKCEQNLGHDTMYWYKQDSKKFLKIMFSYNNKELIINETVPNRFSPKSPDKAHLNLHINSLELGDSAVYFCASSRPGPRLRGYTFGSGTRLTVV.

This rearrangement joins TRBV5-1 to TRBJ2-1; 8 bases fit TRBD2. The V gene's germline CDR1 is SGHRS and CDR2 YFSETQ. Unmatched junction bases numbered 9, after V lost 1 base and J lost 0 bases. The CDR3 is 18 amino acids. The CDR3 coding sequence is TGCGCCAGCAGCTTGTCATTAACGGGGGGGAGCTCCTACAATGAGCAGTTCTTC. It translates to CASSLSLTGGSSYNEQFF. Using reference TRBV5-1 and TRBJ2-1 for the parts outside the CDR3, the full variable domain is KAGVTQTPRYLIKTRGQQVTLSCSPISGHRSVSWYQQTPGQGLQFLFEYFSETQRNKGNFPGRFSGRQFSNSRSEMNVSTLELGDSALYLCASSLSLTGGSSYNEQFFGPGTRLTVL.

The chain combines TRBV6-2 or TRBV6-3 with TRBJ2-1; TRBD2 matches at 7 bases. CDR1 is MNHEY, CDR2 SVGEGT, per germline. V shed 4 bases, J shed 1 base, and the junction held 10 bases outside the gene matches. This CDR3 contains 17 residues. The CDR3 DNA sequence: TGTGCCAGCAGTTTGAAACCGGGACTACCTTCCTACAATGAGCAGTTCTTC. Translating it yields CASSLKPGLPSYNEQFF.

The gene calls are TRBV20-1 and TRBJ2-5; either TRBD1 or TRBD2 may fit D (5 bases each). The end of the DNA aligns better with TRBJ2-7, so the J call may be wrong. CDR1 and CDR2 (germline): DFQATT, SNEGSKA (reference sequence). The CDR3 covers 13 residues. The CDR3 bases are TGCAGTGCTAGACCCGGGACCACCTACGAGCAGTACTTC. It codes for CSARPGTTYEQYF.

The chain combines TRBV6-1 with TRBJ1-1; TRBD1 matches 7 bases. CDR1 is MNHNS and CDR2 is SASEGT in the germline V gene. V gave up 7 bases and J gave up 3 bases; unmatched junction bases: 5. CDR3 length: 13 residues. Here the CDR3 DNA reads TGTGCCAGCACCAGGGGGGCTCACACTGAAGCTTTCTTT. Its translation is CASTRGAHTEAFF.

This clonotype has only a few counts. The chain links TRBV20-1 to TRBJ2-7; weak D call: TRBD1 (5 bases). Trimming left V 0 bases short and J 2 bases short, with 17 bases between. The length of the CDR3 is 16 residues. Germline-derived CDR1 and CDR2 are DFQATT and SNEGSKA (reference sequence). The CDR3 sequence is CSARDLSRVPPYEQYF. The DNA of the CDR3 is TGCAGTGCTAGAGATCTCTCCAGGGTTCCCCCCTACGAGCAGTACTTC.

The chain combines TRBV6-5 with TRBJ1-5, with 8 bases aligning to TRBD1. The CDR3 runs 15 residues. Germline lookup yields CDR1 MNHEY and CDR2 SVGAGI. Germline trimming cut 6 bases from V and 0 bases from J; bases unmatched to any gene: 4. The CDR3, as DNA: TGTGCCAGCAGCCCTACAGGGGGTAGCAATCAGCCCCAGCATTTT. Amino acid sequence: CASSPTGGSNQPQHF.

V gene TRBV28 combines with J gene TRBJ2-7; the D is unclear. This CDR3 has 14 amino acids. V shed 3 bases and J shed 3 bases, with 12 bases lying between them. CDR1 is MDHEN and CDR2 is SYDVKM in the germline V gene. This CDR3 is CASSLDSGIYEQYF. CDR3 sequence (DNA): TGTGCCAGCAGTTTGGATTCAGGAATCTACGAGCAGTACTTC.

This clonotype has only a few counts. The V call is TRBV15, the J call TRBJ2-5; D may match TRBD1 or TRBD2 (5 bases each). The CDR3 runs to 15 residues. V was clipped by 0 bases and J by 4 bases, with 12 bases between them. In germline, CDR1 is LNHNV, CDR2 YYDKDF (reference sequence). The CDR3 reads CATSRDLGTGETQYF. The DNA of the CDR3 is TGTGCCACCAGCAGAGATCTGGGGACGGGAGAGACCCAGTACTTC.

The chain carries TRBV29-1 and TRBJ2-7; the D call may be TRBD1 or TRBD2 (6 bases each). Deletions cut 4 bases from V and 4 bases from J, with 17 bases between. The CDR3 has 14 amino acids. Per germline, CDR1 SQVTM and CDR2 ANQGSEA. The CDR3 DNA follows: TGCAGCGTTGCTGGGGGGCAGGGTGGTTACGAGCAGTACTTC. Amino acid sequence: CSVAGGQGGYEQYF.

Note on this clonotype: The junction shows a germline mismatch at one end, possibly a read error. V and J are TRBV6-6 and TRBJ1-2; no firm D call. The CDR3 sequence is 13 residues long. Germline loops: CDR1 MNHNY, CDR2 SVGAGI (reference sequence). CDR3 residues: CVSSYGQYYGYTF. CDR3 nucleotide sequence: TGTGTCAGCAGTTATGGGCAGTACTATGGCTACACCTTC.

The rearrangement joins TRBV5-6 to TRBJ2-1; maybe TRBD2 (5 bases). Looked up from germline, CDR1 is SGHDT and CDR2 is YYEEEE. The ends were cut back, 1 base at V and 9 bases at J, with 11 bases in the middle. This CDR3 comprises 13 residues. The CDR3 region has the DNA TGTGCCAGCAGCTTGCTCGGGGTAGGTGAGCAGTTCTTC. It specifies CASSLLGVGEQFF. The full variable domain, with the rest looked up from reference TRBV5-6 and TRBJ2-1, is DAGVTQSPTHLIKTRGQQVTLRCSPKSGHDTVSWYQQALGQGPQFIFQYYEEEERQRGNFPDRFSGHQFPNYSSELNVNALLLGDSALYLCASSLLGVGEQFFGPGTRLTVL.

The chain couples TRBV12-3 or TRBV12-4 to TRBJ2-7; the D is unclear. V gave up 1 base and J gave up 2 bases, with 9 bases separating them. The CDR3 is made up of 14 amino acids. For the CDR3, the DNA is TGTGCCAGCAGTTTAGAATGGGCAACCTACGAGCAGTACTTC. Its protein product is CASSLEWATYEQYF.

The chain uses TRBV6-1 and TRBJ2-7, with a possible D match to TRBD1 (6 bases). Germline lookup yields CDR1 MNHNS and CDR2 SASEGT. This CDR3 is 14 amino acids long. V lost 5 bases and J lost 3, with 14 bases in between. The chain's CDR3 is CASSFYRENYEQYF. CDR3 nucleotide sequence: TGTGCCAGCAGTTTCTACAGGGAGAACTACGAGCAGTACTTC.

This clonotype was found once. CDR3 DNA sequence: TGTGCCAGCAGCTTAACGCCGAGGGGTCTGTACCAAGAGACCCAGTACTTC. Translating gives CASSLTPRGLYQETQYF. V and J are TRBV7-9 and TRBJ2-5; D tentatively reads TRBD1 or TRBD2 (5 bases each). This CDR3 region has 17 residues. Germline-derived CDR1 and CDR2 are SEHNR and FQNEAQ (reference sequence). Trimming cost V 2 bases and J 0 bases, with 16 bases left between them. The entire variable domain, with the rest obtained from reference TRBV7-9 and TRBJ2-5, is as follows: DTGVSQNPRHKITKRGQNVTFRCDPISEHNRLYWYRQTLGQGPEFLTYFQNEAQLEKSRLLSDRFSAERPKGSFSTLEIQRTEQGDSAMYLCASSLTPRGLYQETQYFGPGTRLLVL.

This clonotype has a handful of counts. Here the CDR3 reads CASSSTGGISYNEQFF. The CDR3 nucleotides read TGTGCCAGCAGCTCAACAGGGGGAATTTCCTACAATGAGCAGTTCTTC. V usage is TRBV5-5 and J usage is TRBJ2-1; 8 bases agree with TRBD1. Germline values: CDR1 SGHKS, CDR2 YYEKEE (reference sequence). This CDR3 spans 16 amino acids. V lost 3 bases, J lost 1 base, and 6 bases stayed unmatched.

The J gene is TRBJ1-1, the V gene TRBV12-3 or TRBV12-4, with a possible D match to TRBD1 (6 bases). The CDR3 length is 15 residues. The V gene lost 6 bases and the J gene lost 1 base, with 15 bases spanning the gap. The DNA of the CDR3 is TGTGCCAGCAGCTTAACAGGGTTCGCGAACACTGAAGCTTTCTTT. Its protein is CASSLTGFANTEAFF.

This clonotype was seen only a few times. The chain couples TRBV3-1 to TRBJ2-7; D may correspond to TRBD1 or TRBD2 (5 bases each). Deletions cut 0 bases from V and 0 bases from J, with 12 bases between. CDR1 and CDR2 (germline): LGHDT, YNNKEL (reference sequence). There are 16 residues in the CDR3. The CDR3 nucleotides read TGTGCCAGCAGCCAAGAATTGGGGGAAATCTCCTACGAGCAGTACTTC. It encodes CASSQELGEISYEQYF.

This clonotype occurred a few times. This chain joins TRBV5-1 and TRBJ1-5, with D hard to call. The CDR3 has 14 residues. From germline, CDR1 is SGHRS and CDR2 YFSETQ. V lost 4 bases and J lost 3, with 11 bases in between. The CDR3: CASSPGPNNQPQHF. The CDR3 bases are TGCGCCAGCAGCCCCGGACCGAACAATCAGCCCCAGCATTTT. Looking up the rest from reference TRBV5-1 and TRBJ1-5 gives the full variable domain: KAGVTQTPRYLIKTRGQQVTLSCSPISGHRSVSWYQQTPGQGLQFLFEYFSETQRNKGNFPGRFSGRQFSNSRSEMNVSTLELGDSALYLCASSPGPNNQPQHFGDGTRLSIL.

The V and J genes are TRBV5-6 and TRBJ2-1; the D gene is possibly TRBD2 (5 bases). The V and J ends lost 1 base and 5 bases respectively, with 16 bases between them. In germline, CDR1 is SGHDT, CDR2 YYEEEE. This CDR3 spans 16 amino acids. The CDR3 coding sequence is TGTGCCAGCAGCTTGATAAACCGGTGGGAGCACAATGAGCAGTTCTTC. It yields the protein CASSLINRWEHNEQFF.

This chain connects TRBV4-2 to TRBJ2-7; 10 positions match TRBD1. Trimming removed 0 bases from V and 4 bases from J; junction bases left unmatched: 6. There are 16 residues in the CDR3. Germline-derived CDR1 and CDR2 are LGHNA and YNFKEQ. The CDR3 loop is CASSQDLGQGNYEQYF. The CDR3, as DNA: TGTGCCAGCAGCCAAGATTTGGGACAGGGGAATTACGAGCAGTACTTC.

V and J are TRBV4-1 and TRBJ2-1; 8 bases line up with TRBD2. V lost 4 bases, J lost 8 bases, and 16 bases stayed unmatched. The CDR3 has 17 residues. Germline V gives CDR1 MGHRA, CDR2 YSYEKL. The CDR3 nucleotides are TGCGCCAGCAGCCTCCTTGGGGCAAGCGGGAGTCTGGATGAGCAGTTCTTC. This sequence encodes CASSLLGASGSLDEQFF.

V gene TRBV12-5 combines with J gene TRBJ2-3; weak D call: TRBD1 (6 bases). Trimming took off 6 bases at V and 0 bases at J, with 10 bases between the two ends. The V gene's germline CDR1 is LGHNT and CDR2 FRNRAP. This CDR3 has 14 residues. The CDR3 loop is CASGLGGSTDTQYF. The DNA for the CDR3 is TGTGCTAGTGGACTAGGGGGAAGCACAGATACGCAGTATTTT.

The gene calls are TRBV7-8 and TRBJ2-7; 11 bases match TRBD2. There are 14 residues in the CDR3. The V gene's germline CDR1 is SGHVS and CDR2 FQNEAQ. The ends lost 4 bases at V and 11 bases at J; junction bases unmatched: 10. Here the CDR3 reads CASSSTSGGGSEYF. The CDR3 region has the DNA TGTGCCAGCAGCTCTACTAGCGGGGGCGGGTCGGAGTACTTC.